This T cell receptor beta chain was identified in a study of shared clonotypes between healthy human individuals. The method was immunoSEQ multiplex PCR; TCRdb's version includes in-frame clones alone and lacks a portion of them. The sample lists some 2,000,000 clones, approximately 94% occurring once. Between the trimmed V and J ends, which lost 3 bases and 0 bases, there was a span of 9 bases. This CDR3 is 15 amino acids long. Per the germline V gene, CDR1 is KGHSH and CDR2 is LQKENI. Sequencing input: naive CD4+ T cells sorted from blood. Documented subset: CD45RA+ positively selected. The receptor was isolated from a man in his late teens or twenties in good health. V usage is TRBV18 and J usage is TRBJ2-1; D remains unclear. The CDR3 DNA reads TGTGCCAGCTCACCGGCCGTCGACTCCTACAATGAGCAGTTCTTC. Its translation is CASSPAVDSYNEQFF.